What follows are 9 T cell receptor beta chains derived from one specimen sequenced in a study of blood T cell repertoires in COVID-19. TCRdb's copy holds only in-frame clones and misses some; the assay was immunoSEQ multiplex PCR. The table has 250,000 to 300,000 clones, 80% to 90% seen once. The sample was PBMCs or T cells enriched from blood (not recorded which). The receptors stem from a woman between 50 and 59 years old who had recovered from COVID-19.

The chain carries TRBV5-1 and TRBJ2-4, with 7 bases aligning to TRBD1. V trimming: 0 bases; J trimming: 7 bases; junction bases outside the gene matches: 4. Germline V CDR1 and CDR2: SGHRS, YFSETQ. CDR3 length: 14 amino acids. The CDR3 DNA follows: TGCGCCAGCAGCTTGGAAGGGGGCGTGAACATTCAGTACTTC. It encodes CASSLEGGVNIQYF.

This clone was found a few times. This chain links TRBV7-9 with TRBJ1-4; 7 bases fit TRBD1. The trim removed 3 bases at V and 4 bases at J, leaving 5 bases unmatched. Germline V gives CDR1 SEHNR, CDR2 FQNEAQ (reference sequence). There are 15 residues in the CDR3. This chain's CDR3 is CASSFEGQINEKLFF. CDR3 nucleotides: TGTGCCAGCAGCTTTGAGGGACAGATTAATGAAAAACTGTTTTTT.

V gene TRBV2 combines with J gene TRBJ1-1; D might be TRBD1 (6 bases). The CDR3 is 13 residues long. V lost 7 bases and J lost 1, with 10 bases in between. Germline V gives CDR1 SNHLY, CDR2 FYNNEI. The CDR3 bases are TGTGCCAGCAAGGTACAGGGGAACACTGAAGCTTTCTTT. This translates into CASKVQGNTEAFF.

V gene TRBV11-2 combines with J gene TRBJ2-3; 8 nucleotides align to TRBD1. Germline V gene sequence: CDR1 SGHAT, CDR2 FQNNGV. The CDR3 extends over 15 amino acids. The V gene end was trimmed by 5 bases and the J gene end by 0 bases; junction bases not matched to a gene: 4. In nucleotides, the CDR3 is TGTGCCAGCAGCAGACAGGGGTTTAGCACAGATACGCAGTATTTT. This sequence encodes CASSRQGFSTDTQYF.

The V gene is TRBV5-1, the J gene TRBJ2-3; TRBD2 matches at 9 bases. V gave up 3 bases and J gave up 0 bases; unmatched junction bases: 8. CDR3 length: 17 amino acids. Germline CDR1 and CDR2: SGHRS and YFSETQ. CDR3 sequence (DNA): TGCGCCAGCAGCTCTTTAGCCACTAGCGGGAGCACAGATACGCAGTATTTT. It encodes CASSSLATSGSTDTQYF.

The V gene is TRBV27, the J gene TRBJ1-5; 7 bases line up with TRBD1. Germline values: CDR1 MNHEY, CDR2 SMNVEV (reference sequence). The CDR3 sequence is 16 residues long. V lost 3 bases to trimming and J lost 7 bases; unmatched junction nucleotides: 12. Here the CDR3 reads CASSLRTRQGGQPQHF. CDR3 nucleotides: TGTGCCAGCAGTTTGAGAACCCGACAGGGTGGGCAGCCCCAGCATTTT.

A note on this clone: A junction boundary mismatches the germline segment, possibly from a read error. The chain uses TRBV9 and TRBJ2-6; 10 bases agree with TRBD1. Per the germline V gene, CDR1 is SGDLS and CDR2 is YYNGEE. This CDR3 comprises 15 residues. DNA of the CDR3: TGTGCCAGCAGCGTAACGGGGACAGGGGTCAACGTCCTGACTTTC. It yields the protein CASSVTGTGVNVLTF.

The chain links TRBV3-1 (or the pseudogene TRBV3-2) to TRBJ2-1; 10 bases map to TRBD2. Germline V gene sequence: CDR1 LGHDT, CDR2 YNNKEL (reference sequence). The CDR3 has 15 residues. V gave up 4 bases and J gave up 8 bases; unmatched junction bases: 8. CDR3 sequence: CASSLMASGSYEQFF. The CDR3, as DNA: TGTGCCAGCAGCCTGATGGCTAGCGGGAGCTATGAGCAGTTCTTC.

The V call is TRBV5-4, the J call TRBJ2-3; TRBD2 matches at 11 bases. This CDR3 region has 18 residues. J was trimmed by 0 bases and V by 2 bases; bases with no gene match: 8. From germline, CDR1 is SGHNT and CDR2 YYREEE (reference sequence). The CDR3 sequence: CASSFRLAGGFSTDTQYF. CDR3 DNA: TGTGCCAGCAGCTTTAGGCTAGCGGGAGGTTTTAGCACAGATACGCAGTATTTT.